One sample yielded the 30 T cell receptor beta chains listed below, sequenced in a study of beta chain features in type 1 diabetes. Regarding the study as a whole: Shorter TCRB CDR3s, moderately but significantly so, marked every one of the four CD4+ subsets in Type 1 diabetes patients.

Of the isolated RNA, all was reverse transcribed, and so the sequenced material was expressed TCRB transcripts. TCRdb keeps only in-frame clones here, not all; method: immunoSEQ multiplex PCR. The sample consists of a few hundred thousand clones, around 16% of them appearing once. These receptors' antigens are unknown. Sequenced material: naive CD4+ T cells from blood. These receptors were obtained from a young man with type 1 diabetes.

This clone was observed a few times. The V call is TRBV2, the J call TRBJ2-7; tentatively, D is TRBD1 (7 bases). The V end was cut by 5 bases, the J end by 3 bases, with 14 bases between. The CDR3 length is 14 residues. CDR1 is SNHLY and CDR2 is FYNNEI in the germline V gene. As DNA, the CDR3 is TGTGCCAGCAGTCGACAGGGAGGAAACTACGAGCAGTACTTC. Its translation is CASSRQGGNYEQYF.

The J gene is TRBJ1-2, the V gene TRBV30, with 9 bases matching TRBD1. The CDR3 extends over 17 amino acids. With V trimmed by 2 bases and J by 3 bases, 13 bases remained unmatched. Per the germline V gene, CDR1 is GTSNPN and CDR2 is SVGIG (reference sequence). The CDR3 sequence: CAWSKRQGGRSYYGYTF. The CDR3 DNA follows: TGTGCCTGGAGTAAGAGACAGGGGGGACGCAGCTACTATGGCTACACCTTC.

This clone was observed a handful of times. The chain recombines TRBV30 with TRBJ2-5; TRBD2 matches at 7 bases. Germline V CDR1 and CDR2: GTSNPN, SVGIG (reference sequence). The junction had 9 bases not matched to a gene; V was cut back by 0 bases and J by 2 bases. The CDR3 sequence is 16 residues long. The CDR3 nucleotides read TGTGCCTGGAGTGTAGGTTGGAGGGGACTACAAGAGACCCAGTACTTC. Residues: CAWSVGWRGLQETQYF.

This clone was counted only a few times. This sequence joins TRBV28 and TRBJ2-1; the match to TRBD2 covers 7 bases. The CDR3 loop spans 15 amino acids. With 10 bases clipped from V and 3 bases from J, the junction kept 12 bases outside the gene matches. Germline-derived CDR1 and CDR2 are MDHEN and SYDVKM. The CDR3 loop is CATGFFREVYNEQFF. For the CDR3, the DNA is TGTGCCACTGGATTCTTTCGGGAGGTCTACAATGAGCAGTTCTTC.

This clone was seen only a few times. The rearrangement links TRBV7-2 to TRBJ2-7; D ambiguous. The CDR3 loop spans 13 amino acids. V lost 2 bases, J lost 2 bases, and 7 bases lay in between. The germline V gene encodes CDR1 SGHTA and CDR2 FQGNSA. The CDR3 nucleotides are TGTGCCAGCAGCTTACAACAAACCTACGAGCAGTACTTC. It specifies CASSLQQTYEQYF.

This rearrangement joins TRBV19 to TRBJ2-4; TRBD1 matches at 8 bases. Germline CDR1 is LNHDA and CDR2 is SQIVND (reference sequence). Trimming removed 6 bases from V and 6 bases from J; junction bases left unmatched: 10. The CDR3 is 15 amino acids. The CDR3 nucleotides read TGTGCCAGTAGGTCGGCAGGGGGCCACAGAAACATTCAGTACTTC. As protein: CASRSAGGHRNIQYF.

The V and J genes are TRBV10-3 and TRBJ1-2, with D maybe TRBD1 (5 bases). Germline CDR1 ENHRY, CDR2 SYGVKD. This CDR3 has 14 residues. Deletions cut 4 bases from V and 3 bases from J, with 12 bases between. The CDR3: CAISVGRDYYGYTF. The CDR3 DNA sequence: TGTGCCATCAGTGTTGGAAGGGACTACTATGGCTACACCTTC.

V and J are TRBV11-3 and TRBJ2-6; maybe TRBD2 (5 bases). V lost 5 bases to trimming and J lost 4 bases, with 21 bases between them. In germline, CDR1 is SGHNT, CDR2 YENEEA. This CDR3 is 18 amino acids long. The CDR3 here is CASSPSDYEVSGANVLTF. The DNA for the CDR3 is TGTGCCAGCAGCCCCAGCGACTATGAGGTGTCAGGGGCCAACGTCCTGACTTTC.

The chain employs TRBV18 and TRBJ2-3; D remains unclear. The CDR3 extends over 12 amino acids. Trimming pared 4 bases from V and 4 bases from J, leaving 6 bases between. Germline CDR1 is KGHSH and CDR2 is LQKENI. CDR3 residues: CASSLKSDTQYF. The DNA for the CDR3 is TGTGCCAGCTCACTAAAATCAGATACGCAGTATTTT.

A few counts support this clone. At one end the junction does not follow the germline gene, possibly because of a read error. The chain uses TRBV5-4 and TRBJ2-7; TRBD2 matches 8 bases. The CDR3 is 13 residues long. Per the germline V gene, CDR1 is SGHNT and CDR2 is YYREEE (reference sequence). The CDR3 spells CASSHTPSGLFSF. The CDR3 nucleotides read TGTGCCAGCAGCCATACTCCTAGCGGGTTATTCTCCTTC.

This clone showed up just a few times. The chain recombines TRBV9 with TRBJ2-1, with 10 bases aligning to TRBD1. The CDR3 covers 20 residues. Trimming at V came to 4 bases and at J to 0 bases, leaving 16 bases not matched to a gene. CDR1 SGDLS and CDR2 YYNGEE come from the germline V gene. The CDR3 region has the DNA TGTGCCAGCAGCCTGGAACCCGGGACAGGGGCCACAAACTCCTACAATGAGCAGTTCTTC. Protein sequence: CASSLEPGTGATNSYNEQFF.

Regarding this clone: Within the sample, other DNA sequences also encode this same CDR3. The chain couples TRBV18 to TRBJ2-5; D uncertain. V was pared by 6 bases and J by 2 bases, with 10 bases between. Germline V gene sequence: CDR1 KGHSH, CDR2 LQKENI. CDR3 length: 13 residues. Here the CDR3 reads CASSPDLQETQYF. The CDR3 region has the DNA TGTGCCAGCTCCCCAGACTTGCAAGAGACCCAGTACTTC.

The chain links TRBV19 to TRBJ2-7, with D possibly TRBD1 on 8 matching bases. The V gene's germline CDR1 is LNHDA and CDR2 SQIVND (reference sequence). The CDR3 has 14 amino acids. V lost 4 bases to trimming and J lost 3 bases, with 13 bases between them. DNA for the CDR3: TGTGCCAGTAGTAGGACAGGGAGGGACTACGAGCAGTACTTC. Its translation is CASSRTGRDYEQYF.

In nucleotides, the CDR3 is TGTGCCAGCAGTCGTCTCCTGACAGGGGGCCGTGCAGATACGCAGTATTTT. This sequence encodes CASSRLLTGGRADTQYF. This rearrangement joins TRBV11-2 to TRBJ2-3; 10 nucleotides agree with TRBD1. There are 17 residues in the CDR3. Germline V gene lookup returns CDR1 SGHAT and CDR2 FQNNGV. The ends lost 6 bases at V and 4 bases at J; junction bases unmatched: 13. The complete variable domain, with remaining parts taken from reference TRBV11-2 and TRBJ2-3, reads EAGVAQSPRYKIIEKRQSVAFWCNPISGHATLYWYQQILGQGPKLLIQFQNNGVVDDSQLPKDRFSAERLKGVDSTLKIQPAKLEDSAVYLCASSRLLTGGRADTQYFGPGTRLTVL.

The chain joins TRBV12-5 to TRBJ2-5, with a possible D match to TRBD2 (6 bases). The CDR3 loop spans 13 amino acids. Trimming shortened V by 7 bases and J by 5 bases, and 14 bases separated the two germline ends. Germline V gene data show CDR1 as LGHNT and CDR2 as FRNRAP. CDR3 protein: CASATGGAETQYF. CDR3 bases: TGTGCTAGTGCCACCGGAGGGGCTGAGACCCAGTACTTC.

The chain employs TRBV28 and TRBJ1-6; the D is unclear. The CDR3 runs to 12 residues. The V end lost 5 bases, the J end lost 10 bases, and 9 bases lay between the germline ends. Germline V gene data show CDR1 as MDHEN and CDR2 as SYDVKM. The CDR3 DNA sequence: TGTGCCAGCAGTACTAGGAGATCACCCCTCCACTTT. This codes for CASSTRRSPLHF.

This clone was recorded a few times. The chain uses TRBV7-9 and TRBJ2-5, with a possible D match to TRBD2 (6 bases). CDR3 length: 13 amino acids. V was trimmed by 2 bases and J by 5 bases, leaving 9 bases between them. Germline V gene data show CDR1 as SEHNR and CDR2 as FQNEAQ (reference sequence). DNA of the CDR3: TGTGCCAGCAGCTTAATGGAGGGGGAGACCCAGTACTTC. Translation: CASSLMEGETQYF.

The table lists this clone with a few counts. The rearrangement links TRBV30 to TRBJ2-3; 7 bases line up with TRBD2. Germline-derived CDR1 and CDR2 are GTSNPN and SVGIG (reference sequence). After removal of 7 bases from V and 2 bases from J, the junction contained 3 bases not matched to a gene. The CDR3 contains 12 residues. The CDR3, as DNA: TGTGCCTTTAGCGGGCTCACAGATACGCAGTATTTT. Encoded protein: CAFSGLTDTQYF.

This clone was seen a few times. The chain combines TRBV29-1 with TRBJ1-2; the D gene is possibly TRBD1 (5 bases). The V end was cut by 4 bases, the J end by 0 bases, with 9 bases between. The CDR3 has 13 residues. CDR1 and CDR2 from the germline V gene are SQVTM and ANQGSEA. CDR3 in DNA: TGCAGCGTTGTAGGCAGGGCTAACTATGGCTACACCTTC. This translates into CSVVGRANYGYTF.

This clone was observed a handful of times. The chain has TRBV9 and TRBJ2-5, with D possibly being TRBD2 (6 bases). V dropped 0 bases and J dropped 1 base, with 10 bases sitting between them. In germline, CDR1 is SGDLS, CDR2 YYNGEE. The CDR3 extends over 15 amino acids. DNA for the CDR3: TGTGCCAGCAGCGTAGGGACTACGCGCCAAGAGACCCAGTACTTC. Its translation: CASSVGTTRQETQYF. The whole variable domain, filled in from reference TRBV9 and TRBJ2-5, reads DSGVTQTPKHLITATGQRVTLRCSPRSGDLSVYWYQQSLDQGLQFLIQYYNGEERAKGNILERFSAQQFPDLHSELNLSSLELGDSALYFCASSVGTTRQETQYFGPGTRLLVL.

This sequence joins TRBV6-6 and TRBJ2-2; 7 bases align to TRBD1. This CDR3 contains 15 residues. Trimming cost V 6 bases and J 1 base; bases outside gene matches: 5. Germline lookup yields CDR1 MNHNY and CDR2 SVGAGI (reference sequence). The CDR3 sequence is CASSRGQRNTGELFF. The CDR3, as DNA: TGTGCCAGCAGCAGGGGACAGAGGAACACCGGGGAGCTGTTTTTT.

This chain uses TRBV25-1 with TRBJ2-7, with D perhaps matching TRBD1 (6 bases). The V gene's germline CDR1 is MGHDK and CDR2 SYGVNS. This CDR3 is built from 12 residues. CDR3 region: CGSQGAGLKQYF. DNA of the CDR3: TGTGGGTCACAGGGCGCCGGATTGAAGCAGTACTTC.

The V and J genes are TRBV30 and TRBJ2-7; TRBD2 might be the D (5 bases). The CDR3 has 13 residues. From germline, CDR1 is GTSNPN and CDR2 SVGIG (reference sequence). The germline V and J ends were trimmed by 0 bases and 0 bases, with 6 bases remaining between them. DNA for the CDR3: TGTGCCTGGAGTGTAGGGAGCTCCTACGAGCAGTACTTC. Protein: CAWSVGSSYEQYF.

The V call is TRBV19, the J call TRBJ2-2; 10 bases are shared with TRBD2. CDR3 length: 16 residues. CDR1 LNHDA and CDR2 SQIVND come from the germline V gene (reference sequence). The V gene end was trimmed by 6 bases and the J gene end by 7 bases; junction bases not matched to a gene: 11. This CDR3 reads CASRTAAGGLSGELFF. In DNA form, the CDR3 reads TGTGCCAGTAGAACGGCAGCGGGAGGGCTCAGCGGGGAGCTGTTTTTT.

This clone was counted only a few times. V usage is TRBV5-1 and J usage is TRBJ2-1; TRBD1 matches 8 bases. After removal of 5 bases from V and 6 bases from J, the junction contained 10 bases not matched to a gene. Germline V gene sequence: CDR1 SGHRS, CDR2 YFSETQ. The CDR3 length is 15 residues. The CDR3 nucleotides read TGCGCCAGCAGGGTACAGGGGGTTGTTCGCAATGAGCAGTTCTTC. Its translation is CASRVQGVVRNEQFF.

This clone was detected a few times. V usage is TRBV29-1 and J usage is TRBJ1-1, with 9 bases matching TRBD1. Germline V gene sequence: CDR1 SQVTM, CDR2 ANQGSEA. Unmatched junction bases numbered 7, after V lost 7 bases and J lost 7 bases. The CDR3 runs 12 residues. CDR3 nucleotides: TGCAGCGCCCGAACGACAGGGGGTGAAGCTTTCTTT. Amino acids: CSARTTGGEAFF.

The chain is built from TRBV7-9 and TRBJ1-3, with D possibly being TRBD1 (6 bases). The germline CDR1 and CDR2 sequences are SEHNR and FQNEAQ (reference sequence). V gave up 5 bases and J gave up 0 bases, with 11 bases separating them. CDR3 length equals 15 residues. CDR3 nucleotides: TGTGCCAGCAGCCCCAGGGGCGCCTCTGGAAACACCATATATTTT. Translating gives CASSPRGASGNTIYF.

The DNA for the CDR3 is TGTGCCAGCAGACTCCAGGGCGCGGAGACCCAGTACTTC. Its protein product is CASRLQGAETQYF. The chain couples TRBV6-5 to TRBJ2-5; D possibly corresponds to TRBD1 (5 bases). The germline CDR1 and CDR2 sequences are MNHEY and SVGAGI. Trimming stripped 6 bases from V and 5 bases from J, with 13 bases between. This CDR3 is 13 amino acids long.

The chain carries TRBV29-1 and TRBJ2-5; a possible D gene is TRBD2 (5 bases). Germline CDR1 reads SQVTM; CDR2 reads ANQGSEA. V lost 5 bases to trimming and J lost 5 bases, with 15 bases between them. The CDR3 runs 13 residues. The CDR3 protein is CSVTSRKRETQYF. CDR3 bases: TGCAGCGTTACATCAAGAAAGCGGGAGACCCAGTACTTC.

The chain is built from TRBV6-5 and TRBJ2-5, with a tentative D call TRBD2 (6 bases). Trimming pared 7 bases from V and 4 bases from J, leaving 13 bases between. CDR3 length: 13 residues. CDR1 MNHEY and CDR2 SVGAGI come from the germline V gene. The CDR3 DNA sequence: TGTGCCAGCACCTCCCCGGGGGTAGAGACCCAGTACTTC. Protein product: CASTSPGVETQYF.